What follows are 10 T cell receptor beta chains derived from one specimen sequenced in a study of blood T cell repertoires in COVID-19. Assay: immunoSEQ multiplex PCR; the TCRdb copy retains only in-frame clones and omits some. This table has 100,000 to 150,000 clones, about 83% appearing once. Sample: peripheral blood. These TCRs come from a woman aged 50 to 65 with acute or convalescent COVID-19.

The CDR3 reads CASGPGGRTGELFF. The CDR3 coding sequence is TGTGCCTCCGGGCCAGGGGGTAGAACCGGGGAGCTGTTTTTT. The chain is built from TRBV6-6 and TRBJ2-2, with 7 bases identical to TRBD1. Germline CDR1 reads MNHNY; CDR2 reads SVGAGI (reference sequence). The CDR3 is 14 amino acids. J lost 5 bases, V lost 11 bases, and 11 bases had no gene match.

The chain has TRBV29-1 and TRBJ2-5, with 8 bases matching TRBD1. CDR3 length equals 14 residues. With V trimmed by 8 bases and J by 6 bases, 14 bases remained unmatched. Germline assignment: CDR1 SQVTM and CDR2 ANQGSEA. The CDR3 is CSTRGRDVVKTQYF. The DNA for the CDR3 is TGCAGCACCAGGGGGCGCGATGTGGTGAAGACCCAGTACTTC.

This clone has only one observation. The gene calls are TRBV7-8 and TRBJ1-5; D might be TRBD1 (5 bases). V was shortened by 5 bases and J by 0 bases, with 11 bases between the two germline ends. The length of the CDR3 is 15 residues. Germline CDR1 reads SGHVS; CDR2 reads FQNEAQ. The CDR3 here is CASSGAAYSNQPQHF. Here the CDR3 DNA reads TGTGCCAGCAGCGGGGCAGCTTATAGCAATCAGCCCCAGCATTTT.

V is TRBV9 and J is TRBJ2-4; D is unresolved. Per the germline V gene, CDR1 is SGDLS and CDR2 is YYNGEE. The ends were cut back, 0 bases at V and 8 bases at J, with 12 bases in the middle. There are 14 residues in the CDR3. This chain's CDR3 is CASSVDPLADIQYF. DNA of the CDR3: TGTGCCAGCAGCGTAGACCCCCTCGCAGACATTCAGTACTTC.

V and J are TRBV24-1 and TRBJ1-5; TRBD1 matches 8 bases. The ends lost 6 bases at V and 5 bases at J; junction bases unmatched: 5. Germline CDR1 and CDR2: KGHDR and SFDVKD. This CDR3 comprises 14 residues. CDR3 DNA: TGTGCCACCAGTCCGAGACAGGGGTATCAGCCCCAGCATTTT. Its translation: CATSPRQGYQPQHF.

This chain uses TRBV4-3 with TRBJ2-1, with 15 nucleotides matching TRBD2. The CDR3 is 15 amino acids. CDR1 LGHNA and CDR2 YSLEER come from the germline V gene. The V segment lost 4 bases and the J segment 11 bases; nucleotides outside the gene matches: 6. The CDR3 loop reads CASSPGTSGGNKQFF. Here the CDR3 DNA reads TGCGCCAGCAGCCCCGGGACTAGCGGGGGGAATAAGCAGTTCTTC.

The chain has TRBV9 and TRBJ2-1, with a possible D match to TRBD2 (6 bases). The CDR3 is made up of 15 amino acids. The V and J ends lost 0 bases and 4 bases respectively, with 11 bases between them. Germline assignment: CDR1 SGDLS and CDR2 YYNGEE. CDR3 region: CASSVGAGFYNEQFF. DNA for the CDR3: TGTGCCAGCAGCGTAGGTGCGGGGTTTTACAATGAGCAGTTCTTC.

This chain joins TRBV10-1 and TRBJ2-7; 10 nucleotides agree with TRBD2. Germline lookup yields CDR1 WNHNN and CDR2 SYGVQD (reference sequence). There are 15 residues in the CDR3. Trimming at V came to 0 bases and at J to 2 bases, leaving 1 base not matched to a gene. CDR3 coding DNA: TGCGCCAGCAGTGAGTCAACTAGCGGGGCCTACGAGCAGTACTTC. Translation: CASSESTSGAYEQYF.

J is TRBJ2-3 and V is TRBV6-2 or TRBV6-3; TRBD2 agrees at 8 bases. Germline V gives CDR1 MNHEY, CDR2 SVGEGT. CDR3 length equals 15 residues. V was pared by 6 bases and J by 2 bases, with 7 bases of the junction left unmatched. CDR3 nucleotides: TGTGCCAGCAGCCGGGGGGGGAAATTCACAGATACGCAGTATTTT. Translating gives CASSRGGKFTDTQYF.

The genes are TRBV4-1 and TRBJ1-1, with 7 bases fitting TRBD1. This CDR3 has 17 residues. The V gene's germline CDR1 is MGHRA and CDR2 YSYEKL. The junction had 13 bases not matched to a gene; V was cut back by 1 base and J by 5 bases. The CDR3 DNA follows: TGCGCCAGCAGCCAAGCCTTGCGAGGGGGCGGAGGGACTGAAGCTTTCTTT. It codes for CASSQALRGGGGTEAFF.